The rows below give T cell receptor beta chains drawn from one sample of a study of cytomegalovirus exposure and HLA in healthy donors. Sequencing used immunoSEQ multiplex PCR; TCRdb keeps in-frame clones, though not all of them. The sample carries about 170,000 clones, 65% to 85% recorded once. Sample: PBMCs. Source of these receptors: a woman aged 50 to 65 in good health and CMV-seropositive. The CDR3 runs from the conserved cysteine through the conserved F or W. The D gene is left open where the match is weak. Only some rows state a clone size, as once, few, many or a class for expanded clones.

J gene | clone size | V gene | D gene | CDR3 protein | CDR3 DNA
TRBJ1-1 | . | TRBV11-3 | . | CASSLDRTETEAFF | TGTGCCAGCAGCTTAGATCGAACGGAGACTGAAGCTTTCTTT
TRBJ2-1 | once | TRBV6-1 | . | CASSATLGGLRFNEQFF | TGTGCCAGCAGTGCTACTCTGGGGGGGCTACGGTTTAATGAGCAGTTCTTC
TRBJ2-3 | . | TRBV5-1 | TRBD1 | CASSQGDRSFTDTQYF | TGCGCCAGCAGCCAAGGGGACAGGTCCTTCACAGATACGCAGTATTTT
TRBJ2-3 | . | TRBV7-7 | TRBD1 | CASSETGGITDTQYF | TGTGCTAGCAGCGAAACAGGGGGTATCACAGATACGCAGTATTTT
TRBJ2-5 | . | TRBV5-4 | TRBD2 | CASSQGLAGSKETQYF | TGTGCCAGCAGCCAAGGACTAGCGGGCAGCAAAGAGACCCAGTACTTC
TRBJ1-2 | . | TRBV6-5 | . | CASSRSGVAGYGYTF | TGTGCCAGCAGTCGCTCAGGGGTCGCTGGGTATGGCTACACCTTC
TRBJ1-2 | . | TRBV9 | TRBD1 | CASNLPGQGAGGYTF | TGTGCCAGCAACCTTCCGGGACAGGGGGCGGGTGGCTACACCTTC
TRBJ2-7 | few | TRBV15 | TRBD1 | CATSTDRGPYEQYF | TGTGCCACCAGCACGGACAGGGGGCCCTACGAGCAGTACTTC
TRBJ1-2 | . | TRBV18 | . | CASSPGLTDNYGYTF | TGTGCCAGCTCACCAGGGTTGACAGATAACTATGGCTACACCTTC
TRBJ1-4 | few | TRBV11-2 | TRBD1 | CASSRDRGRTNEKLFF | TGTGCCAGCAGCCGTGACAGGGGGCGGACTAATGAAAAACTGTTTTTT
TRBJ2-6 | few | TRBV19 | . | CASSIEAGANVLTF | TGTGCCAGTAGTATCGAGGCTGGGGCCAACGTCCTGACTTTC
TRBJ1-1 | few | TRBV30 | . | CAWSKANTEAFF | TGTGCCTGGAGTAAAGCGAACACTGAAGCTTTCTTT
TRBJ2-7 | . | TRBV4-3 | . | CASSQDFRTGEQYF | TGCGCCAGCAGCCAAGATTTTCGGACGGGAGAGCAGTACTTC
TRBJ2-7 | . | TRBV7-2 | TRBD2 | CASSPSGGPSYEQYF | TGTGCCAGCAGCCCGAGCGGGGGGCCCTCCTACGAGCAGTACTTC
TRBJ1-3 | . | TRBV10-3 | . | CAISVLGASDTIYF | TGTGCCATCAGTGTTCTAGGGGCAAGTGACACCATATATTTT
TRBJ1-4 | . | TRBV9 | TRBD1 | CASSVGTGLEGEKLFF | TGTGCCAGCAGCGTAGGGACAGGGTTAGAGGGGGAAAAACTGTTTTTT
TRBJ1-2 | . | TRBV18 | . | CASSPSVPGGTYGYTF | TGTGCCAGCTCACCCTCGGTTCCTGGAGGTACCTATGGCTACACCTTC
TRBJ2-7 | . | TRBV19 | TRBD2 | CASSIWGGDEQYF | TGTGCCAGTAGTATATGGGGAGGGGACGAGCAGTACTTC
TRBJ2-7 | . | TRBV21-1 | . | CASRTSGRSYEQYF | TGTGCCAGCCGGACTAGCGGGCGATCCTACGAGCAGTACTTC
TRBJ2-6 | . | TRBV7-9 | . | CASSLAVSGAGANVLTF | TGTGCCAGCAGCTTAGCGGTTTCAGGGGCTGGGGCCAACGTCCTGACTTTC
TRBJ2-7 | few | TRBV11-2 | TRBD2 | CASSPVGGGYEQYF | TGTGCCAGCAGCCCTGTCGGCGGGGGGTACGAGCAGTACTTC
TRBJ1-2 | few | TRBV4-2 | TRBD1 | CASSSGPGQGSGYTF | TGTGCCAGCAGCTCCGGCCCGGGACAGGGGTCCGGCTACACCTTC
TRBJ2-1 | . | TRBV7-2 | TRBD2 | CASSPAGPSDNEQFF | TGTGCCAGCAGCCCAGCGGGACCATCAGACAATGAGCAGTTCTTC
TRBJ1-2 | . | TRBV7-8 | . | CASSPRGLYGYTF | TGTGCCAGCAGCCCCCGGGGACTCTATGGCTACACCTTC
TRBJ2-3 | few | TRBV28 | . | CASSPPSASTDTQYF | TGTGCCAGCAGTCCCCCCAGCGCGAGCACAGATACGCAGTATTTT
TRBJ1-1 | . | TRBV5-1 | TRBD1 | CASSLPLDRAEVNTEAFF | TGCGCCAGCAGCTTACCTTTGGACAGGGCTGAGGTGAACACTGAAGCTTTCTTT
TRBJ1-2 | few | TRBV14 | . | CASSPRAGGAYGYTF | TGTGCCAGCAGCCCTAGGGCAGGAGGAGCCTATGGCTACACCTTC
TRBJ2-3 | . | TRBV7-2 | . | CASSPEGITDTQYF | TGTGCCAGCAGCCCCGAGGGAATCACAGATACGCAGTATTTT
TRBJ2-3 | . | TRBV7-2 | . | CASSFSRLPDTQYF | TGTGCCAGCAGCTTCTCGCGCCTCCCAGATACGCAGTATTTT
TRBJ2-5 | . | TRBV5-1 | . | CASSPGGGETQYF | TGCGCCAGCAGCCCGGGGGGCGGGGAGACCCAGTACTTC
TRBJ1-5 | . | TRBV30 | . | CAWSVDRGENQPQHF | TGTGCCTGGAGTGTAGATAGGGGTGAGAATCAGCCCCAGCATTTT
TRBJ2-5 | . | TRBV5-1 | . | CASSLVSSQETQYF | TGCGCCAGCAGCTTGGTGTCTAGTCAAGAGACCCAGTACTTC
TRBJ1-5 | . | TRBV27 | TRBD1 | CASSPTRLDRGNQPQHF | TGTGCCAGCAGTCCGACCCGGCTCGACAGGGGCAATCAGCCCCAGCATTTT